This T cell receptor (beta chain) was sequenced for a study of blood T cell repertoires in COVID-19. Study summary: COVID-19 samples collected from the United States, Italy and Spain covered acute and convalescent phases. Sources were T cells, B-cell-depleted T cells, or PBMCs; the material itself was cDNA or gDNA.

The CDR3 spans 16 residues. Trimming left V 0 bases short and J 7 bases short, with 16 bases between. Germline CDR1 MNHEY, CDR2 SVGAGI. In the source study's methods: Reference gene primer amplification yielded estimated nucleated cell counts. The method was immunoSEQ multiplex PCR; TCRdb's version includes in-frame clones alone and lacks a portion of them. D and trimming were read from the DNA, whereas the V and J calls and clone size are those reported in that table. Of tens of thousands of clones listed, more than 75% were seen once; the top ten hold about 6.4%. The material sequenced was peripheral blood. The rearrangement uses TRBV6-5 and TRBJ2-1; tentative D call: TRBD2 (5 bases). This clonotype originated in a man in his 70s with acute or convalescent COVID-19. CDR3 nucleotides: TGTGCCAGCAGTTACTCTTCTACGGGATTTAGTAATGAGCAGTTCTTC. Amino acid sequence: CASSYSSTGFSNEQFF.